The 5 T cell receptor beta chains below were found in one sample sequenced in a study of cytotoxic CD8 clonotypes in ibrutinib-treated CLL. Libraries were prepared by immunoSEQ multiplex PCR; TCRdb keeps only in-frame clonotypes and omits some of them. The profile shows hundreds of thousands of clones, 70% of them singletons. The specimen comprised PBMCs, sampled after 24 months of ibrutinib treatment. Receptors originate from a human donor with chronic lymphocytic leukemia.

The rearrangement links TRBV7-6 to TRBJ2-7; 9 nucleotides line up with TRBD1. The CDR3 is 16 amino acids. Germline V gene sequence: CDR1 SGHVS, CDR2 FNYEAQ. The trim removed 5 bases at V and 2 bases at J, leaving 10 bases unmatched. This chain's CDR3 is CASSPTGGQGAYEQYF. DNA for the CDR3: TGTGCCAGCAGCCCGACAGGGGGGCAGGGTGCCTACGAGCAGTACTTC.

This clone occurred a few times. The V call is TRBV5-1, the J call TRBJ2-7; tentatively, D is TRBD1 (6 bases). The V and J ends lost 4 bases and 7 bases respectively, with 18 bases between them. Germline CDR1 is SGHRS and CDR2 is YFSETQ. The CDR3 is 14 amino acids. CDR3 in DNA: TGCGCCAGCAGCGGTATTCGGCCAGGGGAAGAGCAGTACTTC. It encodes CASSGIRPGEEQYF.

The CDR3 coding sequence is TGTGCCAGCAGTTTATCTCGGTTTGAGCAGTTCTTC. Amino acids: CASSLSRFEQFF. This chain connects TRBV28 to TRBJ2-1; D gene unclear. The V end lost 1 base, the J end lost 9 bases, and 7 bases lay between the germline ends. Germline V lookup: CDR1 MDHEN, CDR2 SYDVKM. The CDR3 has 12 residues. Looking up the rest from reference TRBV28 and TRBJ2-1 gives the full variable domain: DVKVTQSSRYLVKRTGEKVFLECVQDMDHENMFWYRQDPGLGLRLIYFSYDVKMKEKGDIPEGYSVSREKKERFSLILESASTNQTSMYLCASSLSRFEQFFGPGTRLTVL.

The CDR3: CASRDRGLHEQYF. CDR3 nucleotides: TGTGCCAGTAGAGACAGGGGCCTCCACGAGCAGTACTTC. This rearrangement joins TRBV19 to TRBJ2-7, with TRBD1 identical over 8 bases. V lost 6 bases to trimming and J lost 5 bases; unmatched junction nucleotides: 6. The CDR3 has 13 residues. The germline CDR1 and CDR2 sequences are LNHDA and SQIVND (reference sequence).

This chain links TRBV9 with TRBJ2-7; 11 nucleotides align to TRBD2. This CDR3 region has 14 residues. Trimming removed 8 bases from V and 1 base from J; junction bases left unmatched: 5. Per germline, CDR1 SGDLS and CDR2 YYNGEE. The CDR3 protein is CASGTSGKSYEQYF. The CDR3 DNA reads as TGTGCCAGTGGGACTAGCGGAAAATCCTACGAGCAGTACTTC. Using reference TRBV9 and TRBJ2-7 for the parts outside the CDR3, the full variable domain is DSGVTQTPKHLITATGQRVTLRCSPRSGDLSVYWYQQSLDQGLQFLIQYYNGEERAKGNILERFSAQQFPDLHSELNLSSLELGDSALYFCASGTSGKSYEQYFGPGTRLTVT.